This T cell receptor (beta chain) was recovered during a study of T-cell memory formation after mild COVID-19. This CDR3 contains 15 residues. The V and J ends lost 8 bases and 5 bases, in that order; junction bases with no gene match: 13. TCRdb independently ran MiXCR on the 5' RACE reads; one entry per CDR3 protein. This table holds roughly 250,000 distinct CDR3 sequences, roughly 17% found once. The chain joins TRBV12-3 or TRBV12-4 to TRBJ1-2, with 8 positions matching TRBD1. The sequenced sample was PBMCs or a T cell subset sorted from them (not recorded which). The source is a man aged 18 to 29 who had mild COVID-19 (a few samples of this study predate the infection). Cell type and time point are not known. CDR3 nucleotides: TGTGCCAGCCAAACCCTAGACAGGGGTGGGTATGGCTACACCTTC. It translates to CASQTLDRGGYGYTF.